Listed here is a single T cell receptor (beta chain). Trimming took 4 bases from V and 10 from J, leaving 26 bases between them. This CDR3 is built from 17 residues. The V gene's germline CDR1 is SGHTA and CDR2 FQGTGA. A Seattle source enrolled patients during active infection and followed them longitudinally. Methods used by the authors: Reference gene primer amplification in the assay estimated nucleated cell counts. Method: immunoSEQ multiplex PCR; TCRdb's copy keeps in-frame clones and lacks some. Clonal size and the V and J genes are those of that table, whereas D and trimming came from the DNA. The sample shows fewer than 300,000 clones, about 86% of them seen only once. This sample stems from a study of blood T cell repertoires in COVID-19. Study overall: Material from acute and convalescent COVID-19 was sourced from the United States, Italy and Spain. T cells, B-cell-depleted T cells, or PBMCs supplied cDNA or gDNA.

Sequenced input: peripheral blood. The J gene is TRBJ2-1, the V gene TRBV7-3, with a tentative D call TRBD1 (6 bases). This clonotype originated in a person aged 65 to 79 with COVID-19, enrolled during active disease. Here the CDR3 reads CASSSTQPGHPPREQFF. CDR3 nucleotide sequence: TGTGCCAGCAGCTCAACCCAACCGGGACACCCACCCCGGGAGCAGTTCTTC.